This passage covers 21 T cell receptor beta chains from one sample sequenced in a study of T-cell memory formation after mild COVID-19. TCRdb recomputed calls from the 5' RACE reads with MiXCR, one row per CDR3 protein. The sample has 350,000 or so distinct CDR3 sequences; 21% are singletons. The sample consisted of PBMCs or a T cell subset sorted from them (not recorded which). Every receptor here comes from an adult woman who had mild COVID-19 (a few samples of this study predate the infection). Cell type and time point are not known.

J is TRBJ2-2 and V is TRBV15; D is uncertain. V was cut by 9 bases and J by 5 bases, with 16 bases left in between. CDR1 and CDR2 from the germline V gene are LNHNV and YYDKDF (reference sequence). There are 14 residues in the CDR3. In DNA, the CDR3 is TGTGCCACGCAAGACATACGTGGGACCGGGGAGCTGTTTTTT. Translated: CATQDIRGTGELFF.

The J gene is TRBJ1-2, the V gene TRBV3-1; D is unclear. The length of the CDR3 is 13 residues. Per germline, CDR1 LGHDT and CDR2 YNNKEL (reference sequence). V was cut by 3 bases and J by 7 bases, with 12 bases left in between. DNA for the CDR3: TGTGCCAGCAGCCACCACGGGTCCTCTGGCTACACCTTC. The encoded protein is CASSHHGSSGYTF.

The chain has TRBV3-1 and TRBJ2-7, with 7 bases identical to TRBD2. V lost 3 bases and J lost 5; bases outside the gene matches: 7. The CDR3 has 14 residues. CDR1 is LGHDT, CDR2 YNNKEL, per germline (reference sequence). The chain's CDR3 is CASSHLAVRHEQYF. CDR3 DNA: TGTGCCAGCAGCCATCTAGCGGTGAGACACGAGCAGTACTTC.

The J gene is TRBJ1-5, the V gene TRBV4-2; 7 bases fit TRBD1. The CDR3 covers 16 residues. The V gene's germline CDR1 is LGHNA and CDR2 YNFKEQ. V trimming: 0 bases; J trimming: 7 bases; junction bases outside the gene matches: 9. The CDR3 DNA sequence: TGTGCCAGCAGCCAAGATCCTGACAGGGCCCTCCAGCCCCAGCATTTT. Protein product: CASSQDPDRALQPQHF.

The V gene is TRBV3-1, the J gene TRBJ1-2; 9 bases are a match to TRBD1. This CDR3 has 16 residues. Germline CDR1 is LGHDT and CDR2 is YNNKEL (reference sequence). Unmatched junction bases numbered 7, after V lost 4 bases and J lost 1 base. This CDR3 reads CASSLQGAPSNYGYTF. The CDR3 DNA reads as TGTGCCAGCAGCCTACAGGGGGCGCCGAGTAACTATGGCTACACCTTC.

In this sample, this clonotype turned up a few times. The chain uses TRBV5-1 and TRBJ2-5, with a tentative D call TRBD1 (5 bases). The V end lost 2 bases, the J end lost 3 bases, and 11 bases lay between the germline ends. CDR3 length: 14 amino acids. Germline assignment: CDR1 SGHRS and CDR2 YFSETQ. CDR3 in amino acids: CASSFIDRKETQYF. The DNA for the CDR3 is TGCGCCAGCAGCTTCATTGACAGAAAAGAGACCCAGTACTTC.

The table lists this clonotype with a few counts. Written as DNA, the CDR3 is TGTGCCAGCTCACCTTCCGAGGGAGGTCCCTACGAGCAGTACTTC. This gives the protein CASSPSEGGPYEQYF. V gene TRBV18 combines with J gene TRBJ2-7; weak D call: TRBD2 (6 bases). V lost 3 bases and J lost 2, with 14 bases in between. Germline V gene lookup returns CDR1 KGHSH and CDR2 LQKENI. The CDR3 length is 15 residues. Supplemented by reference TRBV18 and TRBJ2-7, the full variable domain reads NAGVMQNPRHLVRRRGQEARLRCSPMKGHSHVYWYRQLPEEGLKFMVYLQKENIIDESGMPKERFSAEFPKEGPSILRIQQVVRGDSAAYFCASSPSEGGPYEQYFGPGTRLTVT.

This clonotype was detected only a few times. In nucleotides, the CDR3 is TGTGCCAGCAGCGGCGGACTGGAAACGGCGGAAGCTTTCTTT. Its translation: CASSGGLETAEAFF. The rearrangement uses TRBV9 and TRBJ1-1; D is unclear. V lost 3 bases, J lost 8 bases, and 17 bases lay in between. The CDR3 sequence is 14 residues long. Germline V gene data show CDR1 as SGDLS and CDR2 as YYNGEE.

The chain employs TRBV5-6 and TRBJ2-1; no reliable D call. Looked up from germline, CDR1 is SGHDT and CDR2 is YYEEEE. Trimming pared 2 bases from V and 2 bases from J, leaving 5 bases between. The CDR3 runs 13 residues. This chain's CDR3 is CASSFGAYNEQFF. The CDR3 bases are TGTGCCAGCAGCTTTGGGGCCTACAATGAGCAGTTCTTC.

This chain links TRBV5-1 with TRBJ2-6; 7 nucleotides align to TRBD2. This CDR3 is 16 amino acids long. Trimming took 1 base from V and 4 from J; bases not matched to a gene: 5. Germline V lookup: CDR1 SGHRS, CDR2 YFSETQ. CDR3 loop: CASSLSGGPGANVLTF. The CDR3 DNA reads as TGCGCCAGCAGCTTGTCGGGGGGTCCCGGGGCCAACGTCCTGACTTTC.

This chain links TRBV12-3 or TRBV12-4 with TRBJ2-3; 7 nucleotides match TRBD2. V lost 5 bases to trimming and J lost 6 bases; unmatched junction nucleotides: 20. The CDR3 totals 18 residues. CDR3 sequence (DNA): TGTGCCAGCAGTATAGAGACCACGGCGGGAGTTCGCTCGGATACGCAGTATTTT. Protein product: CASSIETTAGVRSDTQYF.

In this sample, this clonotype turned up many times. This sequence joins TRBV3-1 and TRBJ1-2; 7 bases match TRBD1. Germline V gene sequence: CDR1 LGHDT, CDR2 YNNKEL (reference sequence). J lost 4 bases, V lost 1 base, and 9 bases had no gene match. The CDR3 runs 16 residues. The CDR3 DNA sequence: TGTGCCAGCAGCCAAGGGGTGGACAGGCTACTCTATGGCTACACCTTC. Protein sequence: CASSQGVDRLLYGYTF.

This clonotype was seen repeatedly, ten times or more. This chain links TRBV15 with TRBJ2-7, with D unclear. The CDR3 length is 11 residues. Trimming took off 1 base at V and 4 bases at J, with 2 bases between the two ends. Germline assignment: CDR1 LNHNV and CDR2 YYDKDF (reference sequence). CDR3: CATSRGYEQYF. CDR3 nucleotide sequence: TGTGCCACCAGCAGAGGGTACGAGCAGTACTTC.

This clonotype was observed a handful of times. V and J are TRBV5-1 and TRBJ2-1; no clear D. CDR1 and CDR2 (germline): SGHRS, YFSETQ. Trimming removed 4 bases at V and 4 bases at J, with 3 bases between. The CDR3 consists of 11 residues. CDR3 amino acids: CASSKYNEQFF. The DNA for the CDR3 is TGCGCCAGCAGCAAATACAATGAGCAGTTCTTC.

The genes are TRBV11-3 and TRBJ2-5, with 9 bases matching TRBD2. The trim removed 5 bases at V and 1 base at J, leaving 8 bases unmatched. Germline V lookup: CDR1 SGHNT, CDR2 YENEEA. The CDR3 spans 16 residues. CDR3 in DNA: TGTGCCAGCAGCGAAGGGACTAGCTCCTTCCAAGAGACCCAGTACTTC. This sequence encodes CASSEGTSSFQETQYF. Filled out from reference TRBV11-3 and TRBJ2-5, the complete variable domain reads EAGVVQSPRYKIIEKKQPVAFWCNPISGHNTLYWYLQNLGQGPELLIRYENEEAVDDSQLPKDRFSAERLKGVDSTLKIQPAELGDSAVYLCASSEGTSSFQETQYFGPGTRLLVL.

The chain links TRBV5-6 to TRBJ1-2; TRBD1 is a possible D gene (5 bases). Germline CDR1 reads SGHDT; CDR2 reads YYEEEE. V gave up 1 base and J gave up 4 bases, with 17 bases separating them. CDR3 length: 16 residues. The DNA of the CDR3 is TGTGCCAGCAGCTTGCCACAGGTTTTGAGCGGCTATGGCTACACCTTC. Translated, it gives CASSLPQVLSGYGYTF.

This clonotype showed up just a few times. CDR3 in DNA: TGCAGCGTTGAGGGACTCCACGAGCAGTACTTC. Translating it yields CSVEGLHEQYF. V is TRBV29-1 and J is TRBJ2-7; maybe TRBD2 (6 bases). Germline CDR1 and CDR2: SQVTM and ANQGSEA. Trimming removed 3 bases from V and 5 bases from J, with 8 bases in between. The CDR3 runs to 11 residues.

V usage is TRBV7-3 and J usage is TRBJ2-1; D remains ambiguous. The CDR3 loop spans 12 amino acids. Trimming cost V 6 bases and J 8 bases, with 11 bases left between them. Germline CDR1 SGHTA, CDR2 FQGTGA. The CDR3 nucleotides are TGTGCCAGCAGGTCTCCTCAGCATGAGCAGTTCTTC. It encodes CASRSPQHEQFF. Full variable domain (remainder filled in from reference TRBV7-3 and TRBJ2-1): GAGVSQTPSNKVTEKGKYVELRCDPISGHTALYWYRQSLGQGPEFLIYFQGTGAADDSGLPNDRFFAVRPEGSVSTLKIQRTERGDSAVYLCASRSPQHEQFFGPGTRLTVL.

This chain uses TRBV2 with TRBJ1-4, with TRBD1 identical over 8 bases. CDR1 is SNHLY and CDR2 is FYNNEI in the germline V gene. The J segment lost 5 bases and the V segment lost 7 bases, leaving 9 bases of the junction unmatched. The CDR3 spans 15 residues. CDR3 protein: CASMLGQDGNEKLFF. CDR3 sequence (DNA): TGTGCCAGCATGTTGGGACAGGACGGGAATGAAAAACTGTTTTTT.

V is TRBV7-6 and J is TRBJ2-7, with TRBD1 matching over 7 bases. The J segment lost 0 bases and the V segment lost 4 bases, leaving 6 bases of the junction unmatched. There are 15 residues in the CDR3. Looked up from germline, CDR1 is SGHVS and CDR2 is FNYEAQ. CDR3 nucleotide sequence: TGTGCCAGCAGCTCGGCCGGGACAGTCTCCTACGAGCAGTACTTC. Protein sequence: CASSSAGTVSYEQYF.

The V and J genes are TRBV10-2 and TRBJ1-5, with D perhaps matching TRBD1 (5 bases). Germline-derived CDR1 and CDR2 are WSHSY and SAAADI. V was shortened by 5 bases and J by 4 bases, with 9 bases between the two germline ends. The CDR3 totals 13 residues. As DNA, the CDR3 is TGCGCCAGCAGTAATGACAGAAATCAGCCCCAGCATTTT. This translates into CASSNDRNQPQHF.